This T cell receptor (beta chain) was found in a study of blood T cell repertoires in COVID-19. Across the whole study: Some COVID-19 samples were acute and others convalescent; all came from the United States, Italy and Spain.

Sequenced by immunoSEQ multiplex PCR; TCRdb stores in-frame clones only, minus some. The sample holds approximately 380,000 clones, roughly 92% seen once. Cohorts were determined from participant-reported clinical history. The receptor was isolated from a woman in her thirties or forties who had been exposed to COVID-19. Sequenced input: PBMCs or T cells enriched from blood (not recorded which).

The CDR3 region has the DNA TGTGCCAGCAGCGGACAGCGGCGCTCCTACAATGAGCAGTTCTTC. Residues: CASSGQRRSYNEQFF. The chain is built from TRBV7-9 and TRBJ2-1; TRBD1 is a possible D gene (6 bases). Trimming left V 5 bases short and J 0 bases short, with 11 bases between. The CDR3 extends over 15 amino acids. Germline V CDR1 and CDR2: SEHNR, FQNEAQ (reference sequence).